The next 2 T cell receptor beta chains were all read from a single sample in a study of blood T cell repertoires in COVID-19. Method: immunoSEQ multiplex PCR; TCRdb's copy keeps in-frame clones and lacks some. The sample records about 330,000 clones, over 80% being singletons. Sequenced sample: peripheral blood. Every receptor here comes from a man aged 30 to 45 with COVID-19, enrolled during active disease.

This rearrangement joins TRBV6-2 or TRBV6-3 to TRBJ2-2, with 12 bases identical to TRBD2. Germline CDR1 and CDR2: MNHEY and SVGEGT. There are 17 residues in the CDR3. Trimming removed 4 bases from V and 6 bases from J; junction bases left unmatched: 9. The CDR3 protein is CASSSGPSGRAAGELFF. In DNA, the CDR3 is TGTGCCAGCAGTTCCGGGCCTAGCGGGAGGGCCGCCGGGGAGCTGTTTTTT.

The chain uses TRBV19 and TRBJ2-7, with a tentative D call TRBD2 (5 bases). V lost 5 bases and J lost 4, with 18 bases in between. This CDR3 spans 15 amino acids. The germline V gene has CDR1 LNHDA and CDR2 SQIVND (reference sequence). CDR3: CASSRTSEDLYEQYF. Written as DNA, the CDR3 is TGTGCCAGTAGTCGGACCTCGGAGGACCTGTACGAGCAGTACTTC.